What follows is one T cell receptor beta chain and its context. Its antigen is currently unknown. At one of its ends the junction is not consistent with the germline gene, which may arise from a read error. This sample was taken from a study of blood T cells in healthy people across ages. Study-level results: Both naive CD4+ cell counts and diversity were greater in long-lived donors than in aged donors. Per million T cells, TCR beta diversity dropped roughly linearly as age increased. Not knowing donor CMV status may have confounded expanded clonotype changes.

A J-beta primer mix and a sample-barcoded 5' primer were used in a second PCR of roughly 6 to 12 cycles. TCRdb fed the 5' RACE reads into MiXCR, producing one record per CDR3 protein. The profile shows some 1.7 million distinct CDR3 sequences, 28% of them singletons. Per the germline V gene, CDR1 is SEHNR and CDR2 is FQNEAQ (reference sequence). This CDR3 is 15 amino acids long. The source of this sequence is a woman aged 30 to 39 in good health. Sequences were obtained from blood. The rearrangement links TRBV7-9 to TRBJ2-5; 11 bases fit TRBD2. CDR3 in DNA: TGTGCCGGCAGCTCAGGACTAGCGGGCTTAGAGACCCAGTACTTC. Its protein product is CAGSSGLAGLETQYF. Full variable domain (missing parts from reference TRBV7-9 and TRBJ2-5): DTGVSQNPRHKITKRGQNVTFRCDPISEHNRLYWYRQTLGQGPEFLTYFQNEAQLEKSRLLSDRFSAERPKGSFSTLEIQRTEQGDSAMYLCAGSSGLAGLETQYFGPGTRLLVL.